This T cell receptor beta chain was captured in a study of tumor and adjacent non-tumor tissue in lung cancer. RNA was extracted from bulk tissue without any cell sorting. More than 3 cm separated this lung sample from the edge of the tumor. The library came from three nested PCR rounds adapted from ARM-PCR protocols. TCRdb itself ran the multiplex PCR reads through MiXCR, one entry per CDR3 protein. The table records about 98,000 distinct CDR3 sequences, 75% to 85% of them present only once. This CDR3 has 13 amino acids. The V gene's germline CDR1 is SGHAT and CDR2 FQNNGV. The sample was distant non-tumor lung tissue. The V call is TRBV11-2, the J call TRBJ1-1; D is undetermined. The receptor's source is a man between 60 and 75 years old with small cell lung cancer. CDR3 DNA sequence: TGTGACAGTAGCCCTCGAAGTGAGCCTGAAGCTTTCTTT. Translation gives CDSSPRSEPEAFF.